This TCR beta chain came from a study of blood T cell repertoires in COVID-19. The method was immunoSEQ multiplex PCR; TCRdb's version includes in-frame clones alone and lacks a portion of them. The repertoire consists of roughly 79,000 clones, with roughly 85% occurring once and the leading ten covering nearly 5%. Looked up from germline, CDR1 is ENHRY and CDR2 is SYGVKD. The CDR3 consists of 14 residues. J gave up 9 bases and V 0 bases, and 6 bases lay outside the gene matches. Material: peripheral blood. The rearrangement links TRBV10-3 to TRBJ2-7; 9 positions match TRBD1. The sequence derives from a woman of 80 years or more with active or convalescent COVID-19. The CDR3 DNA reads TGTGCCATCAGTGAGTCGGGACAGGGAACTTGGCAGTACTTC. This sequence encodes CAISESGQGTWQYF.